The 20 T cell receptor beta chains in this list originate from one sample, sequenced in a study of circulating CD8 cells and anti-PD-1 response in melanoma (dated by TCRdb to 2018 to 2021). The data were produced on a NextSeq 500. The QIAseq Immune Repertoire RNA Library Kit, Human TCR Panel was used to prepare TCR libraries from 15 ng of total RNA. TCRdb redid the processing of the public reads, applying fastp at Q25 and MiXCR, and retained in-frame beta chains. Each entry merges the rows of one CDR3 protein and shows their most common DNA and genes. The sample records over 750 distinct CDR3 sequences, under 15% of which are singletons. Of the sample, roughly 46% is held by the ten largest clones. Using a BD FACSAria II cell sorter, four subsets defined by PD-1 and/or TIGIT were sorted from live CD3+CD8+TCRalphabeta+ cells. Sequences were derived from CD8+ T cells from PBMCs, sampled at baseline or after one month of anti-PD-1 therapy (not recorded which). Every receptor here comes from a human donor with melanoma.

This clonotype was counted a few times. V gene TRBV7-2 combines with J gene TRBJ2-1, with D unclear. V lost 5 bases and J lost 6, with 11 bases in between. Germline V gene lookup returns CDR1 SGHTA and CDR2 FQGNSA. The CDR3 totals 13 residues. CDR3 nucleotide sequence: TGTGCCAGCAGCCCGATAGGACCCAATGAGCAGTTCTTC. It encodes CASSPIGPNEQFF.

This chain links TRBV14 with TRBJ2-5; no definite D call. The CDR3 runs to 13 residues. Germline V CDR1 and CDR2: SGHDN, FVKESK. Deletions cut 4 bases from V and 7 bases from J, with 13 bases between. CDR3 sequence reads: CASSLTEMATQYF. In nucleotides, the CDR3 is TGTGCCAGCAGCCTTACCGAGATGGCGACCCAGTACTTC.

This clonotype is medium-sized within its sample. The rearrangement uses TRBV19 and TRBJ2-1; 11 bases are a match to TRBD2. Germline V gives CDR1 LNHDA, CDR2 SQIVND (reference sequence). V lost 5 bases and J lost 1; bases outside the gene matches: 1. The length of the CDR3 is 15 residues. The chain's CDR3 is CASSRTSGSYNEQFF. In nucleotides, the CDR3 is TGTGCCAGTAGTCGGACTAGCGGGTCCTACAATGAGCAGTTCTTC.

By sample share, this clonotype is medium-sized. The gene calls are TRBV9 and TRBJ2-1; D is possibly TRBD2 (6 bases). The germline V gene encodes CDR1 SGDLS and CDR2 YYNGEE. This CDR3 has 16 residues. V was clipped by 3 bases and J by 2 bases, with 15 bases between them. In nucleotides, the CDR3 is TGTGCCAGCAGCGACCCACCCGGGGGAGCCTACAATGAGCAGTTCTTC. Residues: CASSDPPGGAYNEQFF.

This clonotype is labeled large (0.1 to 1%). V gene TRBV5-4 combines with J gene TRBJ2-5; TRBD2 matches 11 bases. CDR3 length: 16 amino acids. CDR1 is SGHNT and CDR2 is YYREEE in the germline V gene (reference sequence). Unmatched junction bases numbered 4, after V lost 3 bases and J lost 0 bases. This chain's CDR3 is CASSSLAGGDQETQYF. The CDR3 DNA sequence: TGTGCCAGCAGCTCCCTAGCGGGGGGTGACCAAGAGACCCAGTACTTC.

The chain joins TRBV9 to TRBJ2-7; no reliable D call. Germline CDR1 SGDLS, CDR2 YYNGEE. The V end was cut by 2 bases, the J end by 0 bases, with 12 bases between. There are 15 residues in the CDR3. Here the CDR3 DNA reads TGTGCCAGCAGCGTCGGGTGGGTCAGCTCCTACGAGCAGTACTTC. It yields the protein CASSVGWVSSYEQYF.

This clonotype was seen only a few times. The genes are TRBV6-1 and TRBJ2-4, with 14 bases aligning to TRBD2. The germline CDR1 and CDR2 sequences are MNHNS and SASEGT. V lost 4 bases and J lost 1; bases outside the gene matches: 6. This CDR3 is built from 18 residues. CDR3 DNA sequence: TGTGCCAGCAGTGGAAGGACTAGCGGGGGGAACGCCAAAAACATTCAGTACTTC. It encodes CASSGRTSGGNAKNIQYF.

By frequency in the sample, this clonotype is medium-sized. The V and J genes are TRBV4-1 and TRBJ2-7; maybe TRBD1 (6 bases). The CDR3 totals 16 residues. V gave up 1 base and J gave up 2 bases, with 15 bases separating them. Germline-derived CDR1 and CDR2 are MGHRA and YSYEKL. In DNA, the CDR3 is TGCGCCAGCAGCCAAGTTGGGACATGGGGCGCCTACGAGCAGTACTTC. Translated, it gives CASSQVGTWGAYEQYF.

This clonotype is medium-sized by share. The rearrangement uses TRBV19 and TRBJ2-3; D call uncertain. The CDR3 has 14 amino acids. Germline values: CDR1 LNHDA, CDR2 SQIVND (reference sequence). The ends were cut back, 5 bases at V and 2 bases at J, with 11 bases in the middle. CDR3 sequence: CASSYRILTDTQYF. The CDR3 DNA reads as TGTGCCAGTAGTTATCGAATCCTCACAGATACGCAGTATTTT.

The chain couples TRBV19 to TRBJ2-5; 9 bases are a match to TRBD2. This CDR3 contains 20 residues. Germline assignment: CDR1 LNHDA and CDR2 SQIVND (reference sequence). V shed 3 bases, J shed 5 bases, and the junction held 22 bases outside the gene matches. Written as DNA, the CDR3 is TGTGCCAGTAGTATCCTTCCCCCCCGCGACCTGAGACTAGCGGAGGAGACCCAGTACTTC. It translates to CASSILPPRDLRLAEETQYF.

A few counts support this clonotype. The V gene is TRBV6-1, the J gene TRBJ2-3; D call uncertain. This CDR3 is 16 amino acids long. The germline V and J ends were trimmed by 6 bases and 2 bases, with 18 bases remaining between them. Germline-derived CDR1 and CDR2 are MNHNS and SASEGT. DNA of the CDR3: TGTGCCAGCAGCCCCGTTATAGGTGGTGCCACAGATACGCAGTATTTT. Protein sequence: CASSPVIGGATDTQYF.

This chain joins TRBV5-4 and TRBJ2-5; TRBD2 is a possible D gene (6 bases). V lost 1 base, J lost 6 bases, and 16 bases lay in between. CDR3 length: 15 residues. Germline assignment: CDR1 SGHNT and CDR2 YYREEE (reference sequence). Written as DNA, the CDR3 is TGTGCCAGCAGCTTGTATGGGGGGATCGGCCAGACCCAGTACTTC. Translating it yields CASSLYGGIGQTQYF.

By share, this clonotype counts as medium-sized. This rearrangement joins TRBV29-1 to TRBJ1-2; possible D gene TRBD1, 6 bases. Germline-derived CDR1 and CDR2 are SQVTM and ANQGSEA. The CDR3 has 18 amino acids. Trimming left V 2 bases short and J 0 bases short, with 22 bases between. The CDR3 loop is CSVENLVDSQFPNYGYTF. CDR3 nucleotides: TGCAGCGTTGAAAACCTGGTGGACAGCCAATTCCCTAACTATGGCTACACCTTC.

The rearrangement links TRBV5-6 to TRBJ1-1; D not resolved. CDR3 length: 14 residues. The V gene lost 2 bases and the J gene lost 1 base, with 9 bases spanning the gap. The germline V gene has CDR1 SGHDT and CDR2 YYEEEE. This CDR3 reads CASSFGNPNTEAFF. The CDR3 DNA is TGTGCCAGCAGCTTTGGTAACCCGAACACTGAAGCTTTCTTT.

This clonotype is large within its sample. The genes are TRBV2 and TRBJ1-1, with TRBD1 identical over 10 bases. V shed 3 bases and J 5 bases; nucleotides not matched to a gene: 9. Germline V gene data show CDR1 as SNHLY and CDR2 as FYNNEI. CDR3 length: 16 residues. CDR3 in DNA: TGTGCCAGCAGTGACCCAATGACAGGGGGCTGGACTGAAGCTTTCTTT. Residues: CASSDPMTGGWTEAFF.

This clonotype is termed large (0.1 to 1%). The J gene is TRBJ2-1, the V gene TRBV7-9; D is unclear. The CDR3 has 12 residues. Germline loops: CDR1 SEHNR, CDR2 FQNEAQ (reference sequence). Trimming cost V 2 bases and J 5 bases, with 4 bases left between them. In nucleotides, the CDR3 is TGTGCCAGCAGCTTACAGGACAATGAGCAGTTCTTC. Protein: CASSLQDNEQFF.

This clonotype is deemed medium-sized. The V gene is TRBV19, the J gene TRBJ2-1; 11 bases are shared with TRBD2. This CDR3 is built from 15 residues. Germline trimming cut 3 bases from V and 3 bases from J; bases unmatched to any gene: 1. CDR1 and CDR2 from the germline V gene are LNHDA and SQIVND (reference sequence). The CDR3 DNA follows: TGTGCCAGTAGTATGACTAGCGGGGACTACAATGAGCAGTTCTTC. As protein: CASSMTSGDYNEQFF. The variable domain in full, completed from reference TRBV19 and TRBJ2-1, reads DGGITQSPKYLFRKEGQNVTLSCEQNLNHDAMYWYRQDPGQGLRLIYYSQIVNDFQKGDIAEGYSVSREKKESFPLTVTSAQKNPTAFYLCASSMTSGDYNEQFFGPGTRLTVL.

With respect to this clonotype: A much larger clone differs by one base, so this may be a read error. The chain combines TRBV27 with TRBJ2-5; unclear D gene. The CDR3 is made up of 13 amino acids. The germline CDR1 and CDR2 sequences are MNHEY and SMNVEV (reference sequence). The CDR3 region is CDSSVMSSSPQYF. In DNA form, the CDR3 reads TGTGACAGCAGCGTTATGAGCTCAAGCCCCCAGTACTTC.

This clonotype showed up just a few times. DNA for the CDR3: TGTGCCAGTAGTCCCGGGACTAGCGGGACGTTCTCCTACAATGAGCAGTTCTTC. Protein sequence: CASSPGTSGTFSYNEQFF. The chain recombines TRBV19 with TRBJ2-1; TRBD2 matches at 13 bases. Germline values: CDR1 LNHDA, CDR2 SQIVND (reference sequence). V trimming: 5 bases; J trimming: 0 bases; junction bases outside the gene matches: 7. This CDR3 contains 18 residues.

This clonotype is labeled as medium-sized. J is TRBJ1-1 and V is TRBV12-3 or TRBV12-4; TRBD1 might be the D (5 bases). V lost 2 bases and J 6 bases, leaving 10 bases between the germline ends. The CDR3 covers 13 residues. The CDR3 DNA is TGTGCCAGCAGTTTACCAGGGAGGGCTGAAGCTTTCTTT. This encodes CASSLPGRAEAFF.